This TCR beta chain was observed in a study of T-cell memory formation after mild COVID-19. Germline V lookup: CDR1 SQVTM, CDR2 ANQGSEA. This CDR3 comprises 12 residues. V lost 4 bases to trimming and J lost 4 bases, with 10 bases between them. TCRdb used MiXCR to reprocess the 5' RACE reads, holding one entry per CDR3 protein. The sample lists some 440,000 distinct CDR3 sequences, roughly 25% occurring once. Material for sequencing was PBMCs or a T cell subset sorted from them (not recorded which). This sequence originates from an adult woman who had mild COVID-19 (a few samples of this study predate the infection). Cell type and time point are not known. This chain connects TRBV29-1 to TRBJ1-1; D gene uncertain. CDR3 bases: TGCAGCGTTGCTCTCCTAACCACTGAAGCTTTCTTT. Protein sequence: CSVALLTTEAFF.